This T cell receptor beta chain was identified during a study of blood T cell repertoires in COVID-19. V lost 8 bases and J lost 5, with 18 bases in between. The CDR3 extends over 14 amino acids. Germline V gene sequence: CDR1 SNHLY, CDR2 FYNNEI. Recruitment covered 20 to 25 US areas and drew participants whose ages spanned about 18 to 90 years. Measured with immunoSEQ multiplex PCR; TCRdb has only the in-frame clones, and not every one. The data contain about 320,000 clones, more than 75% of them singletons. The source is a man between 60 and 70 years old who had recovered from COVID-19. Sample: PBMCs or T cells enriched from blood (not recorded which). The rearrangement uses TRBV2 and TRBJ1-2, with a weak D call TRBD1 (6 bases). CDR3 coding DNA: TGTGCCAGCCGAACAGGGTCAGATGAGTATGGCTACACCTTC. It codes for CASRTGSDEYGYTF.